The 26 T cell receptor beta chains listed next were all sequenced from one sample in a study of blood T cells in healthy people across ages. Then a second PCR, running roughly 7 to 11 cycles, was carried out with a sample-barcoded 5' primer and a J-beta primer mix. MiXCR, run by TCRdb on the 5' RACE reads, gives a single entry per CDR3 protein. The data contain about 720,000 distinct CDR3 sequences, 25% of them singletons. This same sample was also part of a study on T cells of mothers and their children.

Sequenced sample: blood. The origin of the receptors is a boy aged 5-17 years in good health.

This chain joins TRBV9 and TRBJ1-6; D ambiguous. Trimming shortened V by 4 bases and J by 9 bases, and 14 bases separated the two germline ends. Germline lookup yields CDR1 SGDLS and CDR2 YYNGEE. The CDR3 sequence is 14 residues long. In DNA form, the CDR3 reads TGTGCCAGCAGCAAGGGTTCAGCCATTTCACCCCTCCACTTT. This encodes CASSKGSAISPLHF.

This rearrangement joins TRBV4-3 to TRBJ1-1, with D hard to call. CDR1 and CDR2 from the germline V gene are LGHNA and YSLEER. The CDR3 has 15 residues. Trimming pared 0 bases from V and 3 bases from J, leaving 11 bases between. The CDR3: CASSQDRTPYTEAFF. As DNA, the CDR3 is TGCGCCAGCAGCCAAGATCGCACACCTTACACTGAAGCTTTCTTT.

The gene calls are TRBV7-2 and TRBJ2-2; 7 bases fit TRBD2. The trim removed 1 base at V and 3 bases at J, leaving 5 bases unmatched. The length of the CDR3 is 16 residues. Germline CDR1 and CDR2: SGHTA and FQGNSA. The chain's CDR3 is CASSLGLAEYTGELFF. DNA for the CDR3: TGTGCCAGCAGCTTAGGCCTAGCGGAGTACACCGGGGAGCTGTTTTTT. Filled out from reference TRBV7-2 and TRBJ2-2, the complete variable domain reads GAGVSQSPSNKVTEKGKDVELRCDPISGHTALYWYRQSLGQGLEFLIYFQGNSAPDKSGLPSDRFSAERTGGSVSTLTIQRTQQEDSAVYLCASSLGLAEYTGELFFGEGSRLTVL.

V usage is TRBV9 and J usage is TRBJ2-1; D gene unclear. Trimming took off 4 bases at V and 1 base at J, with 15 bases between the two ends. Germline CDR1 is SGDLS and CDR2 is YYNGEE. The CDR3 loop spans 16 amino acids. The CDR3 DNA follows: TGTGCCAGCAGCCTACAAGTGGCCCTTTCCTACAATGAGCAGTTCTTC. Its protein is CASSLQVALSYNEQFF.

This clonotype was counted between two and nine times. The J gene is TRBJ2-5, the V gene TRBV4-3, with a tentative D call TRBD1 (5 bases). The J call may be mistaken, given a closer DNA end match to TRBJ2-1. From germline, CDR1 is LGHNA and CDR2 YSLEER. The CDR3 length is 15 residues. CDR3 sequence: CASSQGQGRLDEQFF. The CDR3 region has the DNA TGCGCCAGCAGCCAAGGTCAGGGTCGTTTGGATGAGCAGTTCTTC.

This chain joins TRBV20-1 and TRBJ2-5; 7 bases match TRBD2. The end of the DNA fits TRBJ2-1 better, so the J call may be wrong. In germline, CDR1 is DFQATT, CDR2 SNEGSKA (reference sequence). The CDR3 is 15 residues long. Here the CDR3 reads CSARDLWEGDNEQFF. Here the CDR3 DNA reads TGCAGTGCTAGAGATTTGTGGGAGGGTGACAATGAGCAGTTCTTC.

This clonotype was seen more than once but under ten times. The CDR3 DNA reads TGCAGTGCGAAGAAACAGGGAAATGAAAAACTGTTTTTT. It translates to CSAKKQGNEKLFF. The chain uses TRBV20-1 and TRBJ1-4; D perhaps matches TRBD1 (6 bases). CDR1 and CDR2 from the germline V gene are DFQATT and SNEGSKA (reference sequence). CDR3 length: 13 residues. The ends were cut back, 6 bases at V and 5 bases at J, with 13 bases in the middle.

The V and J genes are TRBV5-1 and TRBJ2-5; 12 bases match TRBD2. Looked up from germline, CDR1 is SGHRS and CDR2 is YFSETQ. V dropped 2 bases and J dropped 5; count of bases not matched to a gene: 7. The CDR3 length is 16 residues. The CDR3 region has the DNA TGCGCCAGCAGCTTCATGACTAGCGGGGGTGCTGAGACCCAGTACTTC. It codes for CASSFMTSGGAETQYF.

This clonotype was recorded a few times. This chain joins TRBV11-2 and TRBJ2-7, with D possibly matching TRBD2 (5 bases). Per the germline V gene, CDR1 is SGHAT and CDR2 is FQNNGV. Trimming shortened V by 3 bases and J by 3 bases, and 12 bases separated the two germline ends. This CDR3 is 14 amino acids long. The CDR3 nucleotides read TGTGCCAGCAGCTTCGGTCTAGCCCTCTACGAGCAGTACTTC. Amino acid sequence: CASSFGLALYEQYF.

The chain uses TRBV6-2 or TRBV6-3 and TRBJ2-7; TRBD2 is a possible D gene (6 bases). Germline V gene data show CDR1 as MNHEY and CDR2 as SVGEGT. This CDR3 is built from 12 residues. The ends were cut back, 8 bases at V and 4 bases at J, with 12 bases in the middle. This CDR3 is CASGRTNYEQYF. The CDR3 DNA reads TGTGCCAGCGGCAGGACTAATTACGAGCAGTACTTC.

This clonotype has more than one count but fewer than ten. The J gene is TRBJ1-1, the V gene TRBV7-2, with D perhaps matching TRBD1 (5 bases). There are 13 residues in the CDR3. Germline V gene lookup returns CDR1 SGHTA and CDR2 FQGNSA. V was shortened by 3 bases and J by 3 bases, with 8 bases between the two germline ends. The DNA for the CDR3 is TGTGCCAGCAGCTTCCCACAGGACACTGAAGCTTTCTTT. Its protein product is CASSFPQDTEAFF.

This clonotype has only a few counts. The rearrangement links TRBV21-1 to TRBJ2-1; the table gives TRBD1 as D, unverified against the DNA. TRBV21-1 represents a pseudogene. CDR3 length: 12 amino acids. CDR3 sequence: CASSKRGLARLF. The DNA for the CDR3 is TGTGCCAGCAGCAAAAGGGGGCTAGCAAGGCTCTTC.

This clonotype occurred a few times. The chain joins TRBV18 to TRBJ2-1; D possibly corresponds to TRBD2 (5 bases). Trimming took 8 bases from V and 2 from J, leaving 13 bases between them. Germline CDR1 KGHSH, CDR2 LQKENI. CDR3 length: 14 amino acids. The CDR3 DNA reads as TGTGCCAGCAGTCCTCCCGGGACCTACAATGAGCAGTTCTTC. Encoded protein: CASSPPGTYNEQFF.

This clonotype was seen a handful of times. The conserved phenylalanine or tryptophan normally closing the CDR3 is absent here, so this likely arose from a read error. The rearrangement joins TRBV12-3 or TRBV12-4 to TRBJ2-7; D perhaps matches TRBD2 (6 bases). Trimming removed 3 bases at V and 7 bases at J, with 19 bases between. The CDR3 has 15 amino acids. The DNA of the CDR3 is TGTGCCAGCAGTTTCATTCCAGCGGGCGCTGGGGAGCAGTACTCC. Encoded protein: CASSFIPAGAGEQYS.

The rearrangement uses TRBV3-1 and TRBJ2-7; D not resolved. Germline V CDR1 and CDR2: LGHDT, YNNKEL (reference sequence). V lost 3 bases, J lost 7 bases, and 7 bases lay in between. The CDR3 consists of 11 residues. The CDR3 here is CASSHLWEQYF. The CDR3 DNA reads as TGTGCCAGCAGCCACTTATGGGAGCAGTACTTC.

The sample holds a few counts of this clonotype. J is TRBJ1-2 and V is TRBV6-6; D is unclear. Germline V gene sequence: CDR1 MNHNY, CDR2 SVGAGI (reference sequence). V lost 6 bases and J lost 3, with 20 bases in between. This CDR3 contains 16 residues. The chain's CDR3 is CASSDPPDTTYYGYTF. As DNA, the CDR3 is TGTGCCAGCAGCGACCCACCCGACACGACTTACTATGGCTACACCTTC.

This chain connects TRBV27 to TRBJ2-1; maybe TRBD2 (6 bases). Germline V gives CDR1 MNHEY, CDR2 SMNVEV (reference sequence). Trimming removed 1 base from V and 2 bases from J, with 12 bases in between. The CDR3 contains 16 residues. The CDR3 nucleotides are TGTGCCAGCAGTTTATTGCACCGGGGGACCTACAATGAGCAGTTCTTC. Translating gives CASSLLHRGTYNEQFF.

This clonotype occurred a few times. The gene calls are TRBV29-1 and TRBJ2-5; 9 bases fit TRBD2. Judging by the DNA end, TRBJ2-1 fits better; the J call may be wrong. Germline-derived CDR1 and CDR2 are SQVTM and ANQGSEA. The CDR3 runs 17 residues. CDR3 coding DNA: TGCAGCGTTGAAGCCGCCTCTCCTGGGACTAGCAGTGTTGAGCAGTTCTTC. Translation gives CSVEAASPGTSSVEQFF.

The chain carries TRBV29-1 and TRBJ2-5; tentatively, D is TRBD2 (6 bases). V was trimmed by 7 bases and J by 1 base, leaving 10 bases between them. The CDR3 has 12 amino acids. Germline V gene lookup returns CDR1 SQVTM and CDR2 ANQGSEA. CDR3 in amino acids: CSGTTSQETQYF. In DNA, the CDR3 is TGCAGCGGTACGACTAGCCAAGAGACCCAGTACTTC.

A few counts support this clonotype. The rearrangement joins TRBV25-1 to TRBJ1-5; D is ambiguous. Germline V lookup: CDR1 MGHDK, CDR2 SYGVNS. With 3 bases removed from V and 1 base from J, the gap between germline ends came to 1 base. The CDR3 sequence is 12 residues long. The CDR3 DNA sequence: TGTGCCAGCAGTGACAGCAATCAGCCCCAGCATTTT. Encoded protein: CASSDSNQPQHF.

V gene TRBV5-1 combines with J gene TRBJ1-1; 9 bases map to TRBD1. The J segment lost 1 base and the V segment lost 0 bases, leaving 10 bases of the junction unmatched. The CDR3 spans 18 residues. Germline V gene sequence: CDR1 SGHRS, CDR2 YFSETQ. CDR3: CASSLARRTGVPNTEAFF. The CDR3 DNA sequence: TGCGCCAGCAGCTTGGCCCGGAGGACAGGGGTCCCGAACACTGAAGCTTTCTTT.

This clonotype was detected only a few times. Germline and junction disagree at one end, which may indicate a read error. The J gene is TRBJ2-1, the V gene TRBV24-1; weak D call: TRBD2 (5 bases). In germline, CDR1 is KGHDR, CDR2 SFDVKD. CDR3 length equals 13 residues. The CDR3 DNA sequence: TGTGCCACCAGTGTCGCGGGCTACAATAAGCAGTTCTTC. This translates into CATSVAGYNKQFF.

The rearrangement uses TRBV6-6 and TRBJ2-1; 9 positions agree with TRBD2. From germline, CDR1 is MNHNY and CDR2 SVGAGI (reference sequence). CDR3 size: 15 residues. The V segment lost 4 bases and the J segment 3 bases; nucleotides outside the gene matches: 4. The CDR3 DNA is TGTGCCAGCAGTTCGGGACTAGCCTACTACAATGAGCAGTTCTTC. Encoded protein: CASSSGLAYYNEQFF.

This clonotype was seen only a few times. The V gene is TRBV7-9, the J gene TRBJ1-1; TRBD1 matches at 9 bases. Germline values: CDR1 SEHNR, CDR2 FQNEAQ (reference sequence). V shed 4 bases and J 5 bases; nucleotides not matched to a gene: 8. This CDR3 is 15 amino acids long. This CDR3 is CASSSPQGALTEAFF. The CDR3, as DNA: TGTGCCAGCAGCTCCCCACAGGGGGCGCTTACTGAAGCTTTCTTT.

A few counts support this clonotype. This sequence joins TRBV20-1 and TRBJ1-6; maybe TRBD1 (6 bases). The CDR3 spans 13 residues. V lost 6 bases to trimming and J lost 7 bases, with 13 bases between them. CDR1 is DFQATT, CDR2 SNEGSKA, per germline (reference sequence). CDR3 nucleotides: TGCAGTGCATGGGGGCTGGTCAATTCACCCCTCCACTTT. This sequence encodes CSAWGLVNSPLHF.

The V gene is TRBV29-1, the J gene TRBJ2-7; maybe TRBD2 (5 bases). V shed 7 bases and J shed 3 bases, with 16 bases lying between them. The CDR3 is 13 residues long. Germline values: CDR1 SQVTM, CDR2 ANQGSEA. The CDR3 sequence: CSAEGSWGYEQYF. For the CDR3, the DNA is TGCAGCGCCGAGGGCTCCTGGGGCTACGAGCAGTACTTC.